Following are 8 T cell receptor beta chains from one sample sequenced in a study of T cell responses to AZD1222 COVID-19 vaccine (dated by TCRdb to the early 2020s). Libraries were constructed by the immunoSEQ multiplex PCR assay. The source is immuneACCESS, and TCRdb retained only in-frame sequences with V and J called. Part of the clones is not carried over; for the studies checked, unresolved V genes explain less than half of this, and the remainder is unexplained. This sample has 86,000 or so clones in its table, and 80% to 95% of those were observed once. The top ten clones comprise more than 9% of the sample. In light of the paper, this sample's time point label describes: about 28 days (+/-7) after the second vaccine dose. The input for sequencing was peripheral blood, taken 28 days after the second AZD1222 dose. The source is an adult who received the AZD1222 COVID-19 vaccine.

This chain links TRBV10-2 with TRBJ1-1; D ambiguous. V was trimmed by 2 bases and J by 2 bases, leaving 9 bases between them. This CDR3 region has 14 residues. Per germline, CDR1 WSHSY and CDR2 SAAADI. CDR3 protein: CASSEGRRNTEAFF. As DNA, the CDR3 is TGCGCCAGCAGTGAGGGACGAAGAAACACTGAAGCTTTCTTT.

The gene calls are TRBV27 and TRBJ1-2; TRBD1 aligns across 12 bases. V shed 4 bases, J shed 0 bases, and the junction held 6 bases outside the gene matches. Germline CDR1 and CDR2: MNHEY and SMNVEV (reference sequence). The CDR3 totals 17 residues. For the CDR3, the DNA is TGTGCCAGCAGTTCCAGGGACAGGGGGCGTCCTAACTATGGCTACACCTTC. Protein sequence: CASSSRDRGRPNYGYTF.

The gene calls are TRBV9 and TRBJ1-1; 8 bases align to TRBD1. This CDR3 has 14 amino acids. After removal of 2 bases from V and 4 bases from J, the junction contained 4 bases not matched to a gene. Germline V lookup: CDR1 SGDLS, CDR2 YYNGEE. CDR3: CASSVTQGGTEAFF. Here the CDR3 DNA reads TGTGCCAGCAGCGTTACACAGGGGGGCACTGAAGCTTTCTTT.

The rearrangement links TRBV18 to TRBJ1-5; maybe TRBD1 (6 bases). The V end lost 3 bases, the J end lost 4 bases, and 13 bases lay between the germline ends. Germline V gene lookup returns CDR1 KGHSH and CDR2 LQKENI. The CDR3 has 15 residues. CDR3 loop: CASSPGRGANQPQHF. The CDR3 DNA follows: TGTGCCAGCTCACCTGGTAGGGGGGCAAATCAGCCCCAGCATTTT.

This rearrangement joins TRBV28 to TRBJ1-5, with TRBD1 matching over 9 bases. V shed 4 bases and J 4 bases; nucleotides not matched to a gene: 5. Germline V gene data show CDR1 as MDHEN and CDR2 as SYDVKM. CDR3 size: 15 residues. CDR3 amino acids: CASSSGQGRNQPQHF. In nucleotides, the CDR3 is TGTGCCAGCAGTTCAGGACAGGGGCGAAATCAGCCCCAGCATTTT.

This clone was counted only a few times. The chain links TRBV7-9 to TRBJ2-7, with D perhaps matching TRBD1 (5 bases). Deletions cut 2 bases from V and 4 bases from J, with 15 bases between. Germline V gene sequence: CDR1 SEHNR, CDR2 FQNEAQ (reference sequence). This CDR3 contains 15 residues. The CDR3 loop is CASSLWAGYFYEQYF. CDR3 nucleotides: TGTGCCAGCAGCTTATGGGCAGGGTATTTTTACGAGCAGTACTTC.

This clone came up once. The genes are TRBV7-2 and TRBJ2-2; D tentatively fits TRBD1 or TRBD2 (5 bases each). Germline CDR1 is SGHTA and CDR2 is FQGNSA. The V gene lost 0 bases and the J gene lost 3 bases, with 8 bases spanning the gap. The CDR3 sequence is 15 residues long. The CDR3 spells CASSLAGTYTGELFF. The DNA of the CDR3 is TGTGCCAGCAGCTTAGCTGGGACCTACACCGGGGAGCTGTTTTTT.

The gene calls are TRBV24-1 and TRBJ2-5, with D unresolved. This CDR3 spans 13 amino acids. Germline CDR1 is KGHDR and CDR2 is SFDVKD. V dropped 5 bases and J dropped 1 base, with 7 bases sitting between them. The CDR3 region has the DNA TGTGCCACCAGTGTGGGCAGCCAAGAGACCCAGTACTTC. It encodes CATSVGSQETQYF.